The source of this T cell receptor beta chain is a study of post-analysis software for immune sequencing data. The study, taken as a whole, reports: When compared against controls, multiple sclerosis patients showed significantly lower normalized Chao1 diversity. When the samples were clustered directly with F measure, those that had been prepared in the same batch showed strong co-clustering. Controls had lower frequencies than patients of about 5 TRBV segments, which included TRBV5-6, TRBV5-1 and TRBV20-1.

This CDR3 has 14 amino acids. Deletions cut 5 bases from V and 4 bases from J, with 13 bases between. Germline CDR1 MNHEY, CDR2 SMNVEV (reference sequence). The sample holds a few counts of this clonotype. Its cognate antigen is unknown. Unique molecular identifiers were present in the TCR beta cDNA libraries. Each CDR3 protein is one row after TCRdb ran MiXCR on the PCR reads. The data contain roughly 540,000 distinct CDR3 sequences, around 34% of them singletons. The TCR sequence derives from a girl under 18 with multiple sclerosis. The chain couples TRBV27 to TRBJ2-3; the D gene is possibly TRBD1 (6 bases). The sequenced material came from blood. The CDR3 region is CASSDYRVADTQYF. CDR3 nucleotide sequence: TGTGCCAGCAGTGACTACAGGGTGGCAGATACGCAGTATTTT.